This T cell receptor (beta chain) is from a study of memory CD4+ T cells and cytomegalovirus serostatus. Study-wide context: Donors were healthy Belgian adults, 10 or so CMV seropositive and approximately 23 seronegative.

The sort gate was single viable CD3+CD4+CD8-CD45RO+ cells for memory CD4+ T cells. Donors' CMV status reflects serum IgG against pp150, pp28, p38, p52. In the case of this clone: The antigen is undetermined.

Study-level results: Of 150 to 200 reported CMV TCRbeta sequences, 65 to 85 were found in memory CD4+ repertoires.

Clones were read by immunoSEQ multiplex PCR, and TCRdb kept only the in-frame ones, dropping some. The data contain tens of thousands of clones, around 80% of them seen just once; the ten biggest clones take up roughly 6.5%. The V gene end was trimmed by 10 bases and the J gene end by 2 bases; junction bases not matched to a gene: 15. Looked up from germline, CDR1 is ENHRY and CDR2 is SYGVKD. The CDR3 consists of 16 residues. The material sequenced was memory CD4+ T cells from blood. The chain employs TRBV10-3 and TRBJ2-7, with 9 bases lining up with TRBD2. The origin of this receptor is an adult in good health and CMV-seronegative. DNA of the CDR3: TGTGCCAGCCAAACCATTAGCGGGAGAAGTGCCTACGAGCAGTACTTC. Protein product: CASQTISGRSAYEQYF.